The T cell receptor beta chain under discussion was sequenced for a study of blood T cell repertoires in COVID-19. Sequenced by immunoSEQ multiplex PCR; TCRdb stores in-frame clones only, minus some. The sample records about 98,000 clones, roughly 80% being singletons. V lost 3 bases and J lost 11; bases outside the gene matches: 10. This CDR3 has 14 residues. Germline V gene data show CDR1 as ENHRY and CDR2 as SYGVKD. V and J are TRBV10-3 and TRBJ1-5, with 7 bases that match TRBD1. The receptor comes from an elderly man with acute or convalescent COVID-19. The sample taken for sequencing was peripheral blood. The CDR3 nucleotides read TGTGCCATCAGTGACGGCGGACAGGCGCGGTCCCAGCATTTT. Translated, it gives CAISDGGQARSQHF.